This T cell receptor (beta chain) was found in a study of cytomegalovirus exposure and HLA in healthy donors (dated by TCRdb to about 2017). Regarding the research as a whole: An earlier analysis of 550 to 700 of the donors reported more than 250 Gb of sequence data and roughly 100 million unique TCR beta sequences from 150 million to 200 million T cells. An early release covering 550 to 650 HLA-typed donors comprised 250 to 350 gigabases of sequencing data and around 80 million unique TCR sequences. Of the approximately 400 genotyped donors, around 81% fell in the genetic ancestry cluster associated with self-reported Caucasian donors. The study was designed to test whether signatures of past pathogen exposure could be identified by cataloging public T cell receptors. The T cell repertoires of several hundred subjects were profiled by immunosequencing and related to cytomegalovirus serostatus. A separate validation cohort of roughly 110 different subjects was used in addition to the roughly 720-subject first cohort. High-throughput TCR immunosequencing, statistical association of individual TCRs with disease status, and machine learning were combined to predict cytomegalovirus infection status. To study patterns of TCR occurrence, a later analysis re-analyzed previously published TCR beta repertoires from more than 550 donors and added high-resolution HLA genotyping. Rather than using new phenotypic data, the later analysis identified candidate immune exposures from TCR beta sequences and from how often those sequences occurred across donors. To decide whether each TCR beta V gene segment behaved as functional or pseudogenic, an earlier analysis of approximately 590 of the donors relied on high-throughput TCR beta sequencing. Donor age, sex, ethnicity and CMV serostatus were collected together with the repertoire data. A later genetic analysis took genome-wide SNP genotypes for about 55% of the 666 donors and used that subset as a discovery cohort. Every discovery cohort repertoire had been produced on one sequencing platform. Both class I and class II loci were covered by HLA typing, at four-digit resolution. Typing coverage varied by locus: 629-630 donors for A, B, C, DRB1 and DQB1; approximately 500 for DQA1; around 610 for DPA1; around 490 for DPB1. Several DR-DQ haplotypes were handled as single units for association and clustering because linkage in the cohort was strong. On average, 235,054 unique TCR beta nucleotide sequences were sequenced per donor among 398 genotyped donors of the cohort, with about 19% of those sequences being non-productive.

The investigation overall reported the following: A total of fewer than 200 TCR beta chains were listed by the study as associated with cytomegalovirus. HLA typing was unavailable for some donors at each locus, so association tests used only the typed subset. Broadly in line with IMGT annotations, most TCR beta V segments showed up in productive rearrangements about 87% or about 30% of the time in an earlier analysis of several hundred of the donors. A further reported finding was that TCR beta sequences accurately predicted the HLA-A and HLA-B alleles for most subjects in the first cohort. Specific HLA alleles were associated with 15,000 to 20,000 TCR beta sequences at a false discovery rate of 0.05 in a later analysis. According to a later genetic analysis, donors in an Asian-associated ancestry cluster had fewer N-insertions in productive TCRs than the approximately 700-donor mean. Because the 87-base-pair reads could not distinguish some IMGT-functional V segments, including TRBV6-2 and TRBV6-3, those segments were excluded. The sequencing pipeline was judged likely to have produced a cluster of highly shared sequence variants as a technical artifact. A later analysis reported that several top co-occurrence clusters appeared linked to parvovirus B19, influenza, CMV and Epstein-Barr virus. An association between a missense DCLRE1C variant and V-gene and J-gene trimming of TCR beta chains was found in a later genetic analysis and replicated in an independent cohort. Linkage disequilibrium might explain the correlated functional status among segregating V segments, but an unknown experimental factor could not be excluded. Cytomegalovirus status was reported to be diagnosed by the classifier with high specificity and sensitivity in both the original and validation cohorts. A few of the identified cytomegalovirus-associated TCR beta chains were confirmed in vitro to be specific for cytomegalovirus antigens. It was suggested by the authors that the approach could potentially be generalized to other disease states and immunological phenotypes. Most TCR sequences were seen in very few donors, while some public TCRs were found in many individuals. According to a later analysis, most CMV-associated TCR beta chains appeared to be HLA-restricted, and the HLA associations seemed to be driven largely by CMV exposure. According to a later analysis, TCR association rates differed among HLA loci, with DRB1 alleles showing the most associated TCRs and HLA-C alleles showing the fewest. For the cohort, immune exposure information was limited to CMV serostatus. Assigning TCR associations to individual alleles was difficult when HLA alleles, especially DR and DQ, strongly co-occurred. Because counts were too low, around 18 rarely observed V segments, including chromosome 9 orphons, were left out of the earlier analysis of over 550 of the donors. Presence/absence analyses assumed roughly uniform sequencing depth across donors, an assumption that may not hold. Compared with equally common non-associated chains, HLA-associated TCR beta chains in a later analysis were more clonally expanded and had lower generation probabilities. This cohort had only TCR beta chains sequenced, and the lack of alpha or paired-chain data limited which features could be detected.

Spanning cysteine to phenylalanine, the CDR3 consists of 14 amino acids. Of all the DNA, just the CDR3 is kept, 42 bases in frame from base 1. V and J are truncated by 5 bases and 6 bases respectively, leaving an intervening sequence of 14 bases. Looking up the germline V gene (reference sequence) yields CDR1 LNHNV and CDR2 YYDKDF. Concerning this clone itself: Its cognate antigen has yet to be identified.

The cohort was made up of 666 healthy bone marrow donors. At the time of sampling, all cohort members were nominally healthy, though unrecorded immune exposures were likely present. The donor tested CMV seronegative and was one of the 352 seronegative cohort members. A peripheral blood sample was collected from each donor, and TCR beta sequencing was performed on peripheral blood mononuclear cells. Genomic DNA extraction from the blood cell samples was performed with the Qiagen DNeasy Blood Extraction Kit. Library preparation was by the immunoSEQ multiplex PCR assay. The multiplex PCR relied on a mix of 60 forward primers for TCR Vbeta segments and 13 reverse primers for TCR Jbeta segments. Amplification of the CDR3 region of rearranged TCR beta genes was performed with a multiplex PCR assay on genomic DNA. The amplified TCR beta libraries were sequenced on the Illumina HiSeq System as 87-base-pair reads. On the authors' methods: A later analysis tallied some 79 million unique TCR beta chains across the 666 repertoires, and around 9.9 million of those chains were shared by two or more donors. Raw reads were error-corrected and collapsed into unique sequences with a nearest-neighbor algorithm that merged closely related sequences to remove PCR and sequencing errors. Alignment of CDR3 sequences to IMGT reference sequences was used to assign V, D and J gene segments. For a sequence to be retained, a match of at least six nucleotides to both a V gene segment and a J gene segment was required. Rearrangements were classified as productive when the CDR3 lacked stop codons and remained in frame with V and J, and all other rearrangements were classified as non-productive. CDR3 was defined by IMGT convention, running from the second conserved V-encoded cysteine to the conserved J-encoded phenylalanine. In an earlier analysis of more than 550 of the donors, sequences lacking an unambiguous match to a single V gene segment were excluded. An earlier analysis of fewer than 750 of the donors classified V segments as functional when productive rearrangements were above 56.7% and as segregating when the standard deviation between donors was above 5%. A statistical classification framework was built for diagnosing cytomegalovirus status from the catalog of TCR beta chain sequences. In a later analysis, TCR nucleotide sequences were compared against IMGT/GENE-DB human TR gene sequences so that V and J genes could be assigned. A later analysis assigned CDR3 sequences and most-parsimonious VDJ recombination scenarios with the TCRdist pipeline. In a later analysis, every TCR beta chain was defined by the combination of its CDR3 amino acid sequence and its V-gene family, and reads without a unique V-gene family were dropped. As a way to deal with suspected cross-contamination and a sequencing artifact, a later analysis dropped over 550 nucleotide sequences that were highly shared and had low generation probability. A later analysis calculated a clonal expansion index for each public chain from normalized within-repertoire ranks of inferred template counts. A later analysis computed generation probabilities with a VDJ recombination model fitted to out-of-frame rearrangements, and checked the results against IGoR. In a later analysis, hypergeometric tests were used to score TCR-TCR, TCR-HLA and TCR-CMV co-occurrence, with a repertoire-size bias correction applied to TCR pairs. False discovery rates were estimated in a later analysis by permuting HLA or CMV assignments 20 times. In a later analysis, co-occurring TCRs were grouped with DBSCAN, and TCRdist sequence similarity was added when clustering was performed within HLA-allele-positive subsets. Co-occurrence clustering excluded repertoires with fewer than 30,000 or more than 120,000 public chains, plus five with anomalous nucleotide sharing. Sourced from immuneACCESS, this table was stored by TCRdb with only in-frame sequences that have V and J called. A share of the clones is absent; for the studies checked, an unresolved V gene accounts for under half, and the remainder has no known explanation. For V, J and clone size, that table is used; D and trimming come from the DNA. This sample's table has entries for about 130,000 clones. Roughly 2% of the sample is held by the ten biggest clonotypes.

The TCR sequence derives from a woman between 55 and 75 years old in good health and CMV-seronegative. Recombination joined TRBV15 with TRBJ1-5, with TRBD1 tentatively as D gene (5 bases match). Material for sequencing was PBMCs. CDR3 protein: CATSVQQASQPQHF. The sequenced DNA is TGTGCCACCAGCGTTCAACAGGCGAGTCAGCCCCAGCATTTT. With all but the CDR3 taken from the reference TRBV15 and TRBJ1-5 genes, the full variable domain is: DAMVIQNPRYQVTQFGKPVTLSCSQTLNHNVMYWYQQKSSQAPKLLFHYYDKDFNNEADTPDNFQSRRPNTSFCFLDIRSPGLGDTAMYLCATSVQQASQPQHFGDGTRLSIL.